This T cell receptor beta chain emerged from a study of CXCR3-negative and CXCR3-positive naive CD8 T cells. Researchers prepared the TRB cDNA libraries using 5' RACE with UMI labels. Following a re-call of the 5' RACE reads, TCRdb has one entry per CDR3 protein and lacks DNA. The repertoire table contains 65,000 to 90,000 distinct CDR3 sequences. About this clonotype: Its antigen is unknown.

Naivety in CD8+ T cells corresponded to a CD45RO-CCR7+CD27+CD95- phenotype. This CDR3 region has 13 residues. Looked up from germline, CDR1 is SQVTM and CDR2 is ANQGSEA. Notes on the study in general: Relative to CXCR3-negative naive cells, CXCR3-positive naive cells had more hydrophobic TRB CDR3s.

Sample: naive CXCR3+ CD8+ T cells from blood. The subset here: CD45RO-CCR7+CD27+CD95- naive CD8+ T cells expressing CXCR3 (TNR3+). The chain employs TRBV29-1 and TRBJ2-7; absent DNA, TCRdb's TRBD1 call cannot be checked. The clonotype comes from a human donor in good health. Some clones in this sample may be carry-over from other donors' samples. CDR3 sequence: CSVEVGGPYEQYF.